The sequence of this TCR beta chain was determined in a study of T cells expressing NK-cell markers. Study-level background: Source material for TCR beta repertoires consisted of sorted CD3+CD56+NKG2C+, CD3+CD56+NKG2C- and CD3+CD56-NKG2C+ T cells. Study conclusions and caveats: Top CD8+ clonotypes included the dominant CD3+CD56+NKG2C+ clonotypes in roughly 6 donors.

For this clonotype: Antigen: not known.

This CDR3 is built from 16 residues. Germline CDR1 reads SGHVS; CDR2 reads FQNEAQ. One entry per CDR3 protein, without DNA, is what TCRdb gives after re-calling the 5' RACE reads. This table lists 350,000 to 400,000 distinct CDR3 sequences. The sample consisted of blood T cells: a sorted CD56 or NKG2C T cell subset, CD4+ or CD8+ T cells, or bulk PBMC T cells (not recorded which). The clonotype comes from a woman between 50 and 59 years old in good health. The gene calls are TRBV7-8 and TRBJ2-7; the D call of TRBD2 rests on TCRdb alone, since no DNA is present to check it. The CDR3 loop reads CASSILAGGPTYEQYF.